This TCR beta chain was sequenced in a study of blood T cells in healthy people across ages. Drawing of peripheral blood yielded about 9.8 milliliters from each donor. Per sample, at least 5 micrograms of total RNA were extracted. V shed 7 bases and J shed 5 bases, with 12 bases lying between them. CDR1 and CDR2 (germline): LGHDT, YNNKEL (reference sequence). CDR3 size: 12 residues. A second PCR of roughly 6 to 12 cycles used a sample-barcoded 5' primer and a J-beta primer mix. A single record per CDR3 protein comes from TCRdb applying MiXCR to the 5' RACE reads. The sample lists roughly 1.4 million distinct CDR3 sequences, around 59% seen once, with over 5% in the top ten.

The rearrangement links TRBV3-1 to TRBJ2-7; D gene uncertain. The receptor's source is a man aged 18 to 29 in good health. The sequencing sample was made of blood. Here the CDR3 DNA reads TGTGCCAGCATCCCGAATGGGAACGAGCAGTACTTC. This sequence encodes CASIPNGNEQYF.